A single sample is the source of the 2 T cell receptor beta chains below, sequenced in a study of shared clonotypes between healthy human individuals. TCRdb's copy holds only in-frame clones and misses some; the assay was immunoSEQ multiplex PCR. Of millions of clones in the sample, 85% to 95% were seen once. The sample comprised naive CD4+ T cells sorted from blood. The subset: CD45RA+ positively selected. Receptor source: a man younger than 35 in good health.

The chain combines TRBV11-2 with TRBJ2-1; D is unresolved. Trimming cost V 3 bases and J 5 bases, with 5 bases left between them. The CDR3 loop spans 12 amino acids. Germline V CDR1 and CDR2: SGHAT, FQNNGV. The CDR3 loop reads CASSFLDNEQFF. CDR3 nucleotide sequence: TGTGCCAGCAGCTTTCTAGACAATGAGCAGTTCTTC.

The V gene is TRBV7-8, the J gene TRBJ1-4; tentative D call: TRBD1 (6 bases). The CDR3 spans 15 residues. Germline CDR1 SGHVS, CDR2 FQNEAQ. V lost 3 bases to trimming and J lost 7 bases, with 15 bases between them. This chain's CDR3 is CASSFRGGVGEKLFF. The CDR3 DNA is TGTGCCAGCAGCTTTAGAGGGGGGGTGGGTGAAAAACTGTTTTTT.